The 9 T cell receptor beta chains given below trace back to one sample, sequenced in a study of shared clonotypes between healthy human individuals (dated by TCRdb to 2018 to 2020). The method was the immunoSEQ multiplex PCR assay. Sourced from immuneACCESS, this table was stored by TCRdb with only in-frame sequences that have V and J called. A share of the clones is absent; for the studies checked, an unresolved V gene accounts for under half, and the remainder has no known explanation. The sample table records some 1.1 million clones; roughly 80% of these occur just once. The top ten clones comprise 0.85% to 1% of the sample. The sample taken for sequencing was memory CD4+ T cells from PBMCs. The cell subset or site label on this specimen signifies: CD45RA-negative fraction. The receptors stem from a man aged 18 to 35 in good health. Some clones in this sample may be carry-over from other donors' samples.

The chain couples TRBV28 to TRBJ1-2, with D possibly matching TRBD1 (6 bases). This CDR3 comprises 15 residues. Looked up from germline, CDR1 is MDHEN and CDR2 is SYDVKM. The germline V and J ends were trimmed by 6 bases and 2 bases, with 16 bases remaining between them. In DNA form, the CDR3 reads TGTGCCAGCAGGACCCCTCCACAGGGAAACTATGGCTACACCTTC. Residues: CASRTPPQGNYGYTF.

The J gene is TRBJ2-3, the V gene TRBV5-5; D unresolved. The V end lost 2 bases, the J end lost 3 bases, and 7 bases lay between the germline ends. Germline V CDR1 and CDR2: SGHKS, YYEKEE (reference sequence). The CDR3 is 13 residues long. Here the CDR3 DNA reads TGTGCCAGCAGCTTCCGTAGAACAGATACGCAGTATTTT. This translates into CASSFRRTDTQYF.

The chain is built from TRBV19 and TRBJ1-5; D remains ambiguous. CDR3 length equals 13 residues. V dropped 6 bases and J dropped 2 bases, with 8 bases sitting between them. Germline assignment: CDR1 LNHDA and CDR2 SQIVND (reference sequence). CDR3 sequence (DNA): TGTGCCAGTAGGTCGAGGGGCAATCAGCCCCAGCATTTT. This sequence encodes CASRSRGNQPQHF.

V gene TRBV5-7 combines with J gene TRBJ2-5; 9 positions agree with TRBD1. TRBV5-7 is annotated as an ORF whose role is uncertain. The CDR3 consists of 15 residues. J gave up 5 bases and V 0 bases, and 5 bases lay outside the gene matches. The CDR3 DNA is TGTGCCAGCAGCTTGGACAGGGGGCGCGGGGAGACCCAGTACTTC. Its translation is CASSLDRGRGETQYF.

The chain employs TRBV9 and TRBJ2-7, with 10 positions matching TRBD1. Germline values: CDR1 SGDLS, CDR2 YYNGEE. The length of the CDR3 is 15 residues. J lost 7 bases, V lost 4 bases, and 11 bases had no gene match. This CDR3 reads CASSLLGTGEEEQYF. The CDR3 DNA sequence: TGTGCCAGCAGCTTATTAGGGACAGGGGAGGAAGAGCAGTACTTC.

The V call is TRBV7-3, the J call TRBJ2-5; 8 nucleotides match TRBD1. The V gene end was trimmed by 3 bases and the J gene end by 5 bases; junction bases not matched to a gene: 20. The CDR3 length is 19 residues. Per the germline V gene, CDR1 is SGHTA and CDR2 is FQGTGA. The chain's CDR3 is CASSLIGGTGEGLGETQYF. The CDR3 coding sequence is TGTGCCAGCAGCTTGATTGGCGGGACAGGAGAAGGTCTGGGTGAGACCCAGTACTTC.

The CDR3 reads CASSHRDWDYEQYF. The CDR3, as DNA: TGCGCCAGCAGCCACCGGGACTGGGATTACGAGCAGTACTTC. The chain recombines TRBV5-1 with TRBJ2-7; D is perhaps TRBD2 (6 bases). From germline, CDR1 is SGHRS and CDR2 YFSETQ. This CDR3 is built from 14 residues. The V and J ends lost 4 bases and 4 bases respectively, with 15 bases between them. Combining the CDR3 with reference TRBV5-1 and TRBJ2-7 gives the whole variable domain KAGVTQTPRYLIKTRGQQVTLSCSPISGHRSVSWYQQTPGQGLQFLFEYFSETQRNKGNFPGRFSGRQFSNSRSEMNVSTLELGDSALYLCASSHRDWDYEQYFGPGTRLTVT.

The chain has TRBV6-6 and TRBJ2-7; D may match TRBD1 or TRBD2 (7 bases each). The CDR3 has 14 amino acids. Germline V gives CDR1 MNHNY, CDR2 SVGAGI (reference sequence). Trimming took off 2 bases at V and 3 bases at J, with 11 bases between the two ends. The CDR3 region has the DNA TGTGCCAGCAGTTACACAGGGGAGGGCTACGAGCAGTACTTC. Translating gives CASSYTGEGYEQYF.

The gene calls are TRBV7-2 and TRBJ2-1; 8 bases are a match to TRBD2. Unmatched junction bases numbered 3, after V lost 5 bases and J lost 0 bases. Germline V gene sequence: CDR1 SGHTA, CDR2 FQGNSA. The CDR3 runs to 15 residues. The CDR3 coding sequence is TGTGCCAGCAGCCGAAGCGGGAGCTCCTACAATGAGCAGTTCTTC. Protein: CASSRSGSSYNEQFF.